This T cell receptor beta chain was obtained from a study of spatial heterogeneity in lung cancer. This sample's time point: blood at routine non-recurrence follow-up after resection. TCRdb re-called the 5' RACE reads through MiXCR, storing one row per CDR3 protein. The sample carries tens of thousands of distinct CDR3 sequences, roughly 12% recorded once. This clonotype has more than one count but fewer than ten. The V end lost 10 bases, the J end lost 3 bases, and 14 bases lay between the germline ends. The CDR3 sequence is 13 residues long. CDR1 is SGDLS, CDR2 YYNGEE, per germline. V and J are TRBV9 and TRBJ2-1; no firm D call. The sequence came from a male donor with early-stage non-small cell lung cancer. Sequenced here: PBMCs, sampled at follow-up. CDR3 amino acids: CAGARVGYNEQFF. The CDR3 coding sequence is TGTGCCGGAGCAAGGGTGGGCTACAATGAGCAGTTCTTC.